The entry below gives a single T cell receptor beta chain sequence along with its context. The data belong to a study of blood T cell repertoires in COVID-19. Study as a whole: Both acute and convalescent COVID-19 samples were obtained from the United States, Italy and Spain.

The V gene lost 0 bases and the J gene lost 4 bases, with 20 bases spanning the gap. Germline V CDR1 and CDR2: SGDLS, YYNGEE. CDR3 length: 18 amino acids. In the authors' workflow: The authors estimated nucleated cell counts from reference gene primer amplification. Measured with immunoSEQ multiplex PCR; TCRdb has only the in-frame clones, and not every one. From that table come the V and J calls and clone size; the DNA was used to work out D and trimming. The sample shows tens of thousands of clones, approximately 80% of them seen only once. The TCR was taken from a man of 80 years or more with acute or convalescent COVID-19. Input material: peripheral blood. The rearrangement uses TRBV9 and TRBJ2-1; possibly TRBD2 for D (5 bases). As DNA, the CDR3 is TGTGCCAGCAGCGTAGGGGCCAATAGGGTAGCGCCATACAATGAGCAGTTCTTC. Translated, it gives CASSVGANRVAPYNEQFF.